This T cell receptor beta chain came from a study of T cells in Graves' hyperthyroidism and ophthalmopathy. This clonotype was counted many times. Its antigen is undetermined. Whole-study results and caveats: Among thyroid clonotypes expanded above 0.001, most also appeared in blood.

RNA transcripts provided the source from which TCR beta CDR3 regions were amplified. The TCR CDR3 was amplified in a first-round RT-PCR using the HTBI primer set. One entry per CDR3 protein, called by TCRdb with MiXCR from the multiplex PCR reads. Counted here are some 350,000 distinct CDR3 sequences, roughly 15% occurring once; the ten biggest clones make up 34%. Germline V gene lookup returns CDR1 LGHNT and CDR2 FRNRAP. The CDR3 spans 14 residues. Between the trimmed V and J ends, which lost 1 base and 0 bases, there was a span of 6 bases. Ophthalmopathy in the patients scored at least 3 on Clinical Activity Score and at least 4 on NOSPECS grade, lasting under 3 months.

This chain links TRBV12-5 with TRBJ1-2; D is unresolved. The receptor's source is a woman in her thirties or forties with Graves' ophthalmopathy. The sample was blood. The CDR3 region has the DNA TGTGCTAGTGGTTTGGGACAAGCTAACTATGGCTACACCTTC. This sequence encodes CASGLGQANYGYTF.